The T cell receptor (beta chain) described here comes from a study of blood T cell repertoires in COVID-19 (dated by TCRdb to the early 2020s). In terms of the full investigation: The collaborator samples originated in the United States, Italy and Spain and spanned the acute and convalescent phases of COVID-19. The material from the prospective study consisted of cDNA or gDNA derived from T cells, B-cell-depleted T cells, or PBMCs. Deeply sampled blood TCRbeta repertoires from subjects exposed to, actively infected with, or recovered from COVID-19 were included in the dataset. The repertoires were released in a freely available public database meant as a resource for research on the immune response to SARS-CoV-2. Samples were obtained from the ongoing ImmuneRACE study (first 160 participants) and from over 1,000 subjects provided by 6 global collaborators. A de-identified subject ID, COVID-19 status, age in years and sex were almost always included in the sample metadata. Where HLA class I and class II types were available, the types were taken from metadata supplied by the sample provider, not from assay-based typing. The paper's findings and limits, for the study overall: The quantity of clinical and demographic metadata differed by source and by participant and was supplied without curation.

In regard to this clone: Its antigen is still unknown. Base-call qualities are not available, and no considerably larger clone is one nucleotide away.

V loses 0 bases of germline sequence and J loses 3 bases, and the interval between the two ends is 11 bases. The germline V gene specifies ENHRY as CDR1 and SYGVKD as CDR2. From the cysteine up to the phenylalanine, the CDR3 has a length of 15 residues. The CDR3 DNA has 45 bases and is translated from base 1. TCRbeta CDR3 regions were amplified from genomic DNA by means of the immunoSEQ Assay, a bias-controlled multiplex PCR. The study's own analysis went as follows. Within the assay, amplification of reference gene primers was used to estimate how many nucleated cells each sample contained. To quantify the absolute abundance of each unique TCRbeta CDR3 rearrangement, sequence reads were collapsed and filtered. For each sample, productive Simpson clonality was calculated as the square root of Simpson's diversity index over productive rearrangements. Imported from immuneACCESS, the table was reduced by TCRdb to in-frame sequences with V and J called. These copies leave out some clones; in studies compared against another copy, an unresolved V gene accounts for under half, and the cause of the remainder is not known. The DNA was the basis for D and trimming; V, J and clone size are from that table. The sample includes roughly 200,000 clones, with around four fifths observed a single time. The ten largest make up 2.5% to 3.5% of the sample.

Each collaborating institution followed its own protocols to collect whole blood in K2EDTA tubes. For TCRbeta analysis, collaborators shipped samples as frozen whole blood, isolated PBMCs, or DNA extracted from either of those sample types. This sequence originates from an elderly woman with active or convalescent COVID-19. This receptor chain uses TRBV10-3 and TRBJ1-2; no D gene is confidently identified. The specimen sequenced was peripheral blood. The CDR3 protein: CAISESAGRYYGYTF. At the DNA level, the sequence is TGTGCCATCAGTGAGTCGGCAGGCCGGTACTATGGCTACACCTTC.